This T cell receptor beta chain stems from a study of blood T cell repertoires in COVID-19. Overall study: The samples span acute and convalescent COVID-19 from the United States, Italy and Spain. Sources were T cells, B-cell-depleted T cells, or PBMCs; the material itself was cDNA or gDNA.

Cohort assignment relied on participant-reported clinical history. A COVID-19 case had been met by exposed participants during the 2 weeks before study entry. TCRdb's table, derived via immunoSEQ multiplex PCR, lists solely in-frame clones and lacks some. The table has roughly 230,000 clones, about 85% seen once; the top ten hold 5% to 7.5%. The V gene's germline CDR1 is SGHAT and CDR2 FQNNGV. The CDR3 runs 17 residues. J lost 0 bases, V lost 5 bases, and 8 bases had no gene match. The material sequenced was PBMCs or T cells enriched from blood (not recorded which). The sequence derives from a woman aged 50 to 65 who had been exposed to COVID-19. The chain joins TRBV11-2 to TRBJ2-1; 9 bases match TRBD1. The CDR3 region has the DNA TGTGCCAGCAGCCCTTTTGGGACAGGGCTCTCCTACAATGAGCAGTTCTTC. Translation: CASSPFGTGLSYNEQFF.